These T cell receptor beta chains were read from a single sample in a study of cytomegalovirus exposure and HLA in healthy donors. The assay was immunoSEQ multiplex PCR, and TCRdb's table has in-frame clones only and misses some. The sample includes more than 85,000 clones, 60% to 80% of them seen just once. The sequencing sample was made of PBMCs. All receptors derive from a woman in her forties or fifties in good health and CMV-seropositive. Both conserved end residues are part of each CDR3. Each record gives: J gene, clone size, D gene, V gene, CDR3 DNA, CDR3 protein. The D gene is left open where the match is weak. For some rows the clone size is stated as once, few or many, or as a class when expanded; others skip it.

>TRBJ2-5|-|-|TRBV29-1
TGCAGCGCCGCCCCTTGGGCCGACTTAGGAGGGGACCAGTACTTC
CSAAPWADLGGDQYF
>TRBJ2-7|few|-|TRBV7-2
TGTGCCAGCAGCTTAGGGGTAGGGCTCATCGGGAGTAACTCCTACGAGCAGTACTTC
CASSLGVGLIGSNSYEQYF
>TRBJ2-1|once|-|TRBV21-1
TGTGCCAGCAGCAAAGGGACAGGGGCTAACTACAATGAGCAGTTCTTC
CASSKGTGANYNEQFF
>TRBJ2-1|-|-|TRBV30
TGTGCCTGGAGTGTACAGGGCTACAATGAGCAGTTCTTC
CAWSVQGYNEQFF
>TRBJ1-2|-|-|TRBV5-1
TGCGCCAGCAGCCCTACCCATCGGACTGACATCAACTATGGCTACACCTTC
CASSPTHRTDINYGYTF
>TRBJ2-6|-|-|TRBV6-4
TGTGCCAGCAGTCAGGAGCGGCTCTCTGGGGCCAACGTCCTGACTTTC
CASSQERLSGANVLTF
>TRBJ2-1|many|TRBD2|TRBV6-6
TGTGCCAGCGAGGCTAGCGGGAGCCCTTCGTCCAATGAGCAGTTCTTC
CASEASGSPSSNEQFF
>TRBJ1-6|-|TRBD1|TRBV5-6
TGTGCCAGCAGGTACAGGGGGGCCTCACCCCTCCACTTT
CASRYRGASPLHF
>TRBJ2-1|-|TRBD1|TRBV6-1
TGTGCCAGCAGTGAAGGGACAGGGGGACTACGTGAGCAGTTCTTC
CASSEGTGGLREQFF
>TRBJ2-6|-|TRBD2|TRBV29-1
TGCAGCGTCTCACCTAGCGGGGGCTCTGGGGCCAACGTCCTGACTTTC
CSVSPSGGSGANVLTF
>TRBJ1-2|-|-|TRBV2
TGTGCCAGCAGTGAAGTAACTGCCCCCACGATAGGCTACACCTTC
CASSEVTAPTIGYTF
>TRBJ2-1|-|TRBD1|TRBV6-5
TGTGCCAGCAGACGACCACAGGGGGCCGGTGAGCAGTTCTTC
CASRRPQGAGEQFF
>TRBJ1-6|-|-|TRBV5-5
TGTGCCAGCAGCTTTGGGAGCTCCTATAATTCACCCCTCCACTTT
CASSFGSSYNSPLHF
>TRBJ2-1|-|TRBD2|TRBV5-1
TGCGCCAGCAGCTTGGGACTAGCGGTTAGCTCCTACAATGAGCAGTTCTTC
CASSLGLAVSSYNEQFF
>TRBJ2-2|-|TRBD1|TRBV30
TGTGCCCGACAGGGCGCGAACACCGGGGAGCTGTTTTTT
CARQGANTGELFF
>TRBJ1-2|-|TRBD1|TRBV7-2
TGTGCCAGCAGCTTCCAGACGGGACAGCTAGGAGGCTACACCTTC
CASSFQTGQLGGYTF
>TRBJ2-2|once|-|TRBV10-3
TGTGCCATCAGGACCGGGACAGGGGAGCTGTTTTTT
CAIRTGTGELFF
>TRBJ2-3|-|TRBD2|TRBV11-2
TGTGCCAGCAGCATCTTCGGACTAGCTGTCACAGATACGCAGTATTTT
CASSIFGLAVTDTQYF
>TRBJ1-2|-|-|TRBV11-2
TGTGCCAGCAGCATAGTGGGGATGGGGCCACGCACCTTC
CASSIVGMGPRTF
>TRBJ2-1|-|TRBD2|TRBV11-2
TGTGCCAGCAGACCAGTGGGGGGGAGGGCCCTCGGTGAGCAGTTCTTC
CASRPVGGRALGEQFF
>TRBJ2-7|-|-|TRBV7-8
TGTGCCAGCAGCTTATCAGGGGACGAGCAGTACTTC
CASSLSGDEQYF
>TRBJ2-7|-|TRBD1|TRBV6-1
TGTGCCAGCAGTGAAGCGGGGACAGGGGTAGGCTACGAGCAGTACTTC
CASSEAGTGVGYEQYF